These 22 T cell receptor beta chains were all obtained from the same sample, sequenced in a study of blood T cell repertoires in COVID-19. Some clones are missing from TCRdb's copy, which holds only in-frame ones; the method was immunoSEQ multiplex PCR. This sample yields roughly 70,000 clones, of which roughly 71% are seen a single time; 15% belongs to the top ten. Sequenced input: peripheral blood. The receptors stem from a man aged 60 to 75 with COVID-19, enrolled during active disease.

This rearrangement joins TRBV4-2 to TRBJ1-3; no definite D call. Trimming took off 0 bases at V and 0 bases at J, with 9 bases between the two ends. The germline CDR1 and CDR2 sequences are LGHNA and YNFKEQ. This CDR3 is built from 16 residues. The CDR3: CASSQERGTSGNTIYF. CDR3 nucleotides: TGTGCCAGCAGCCAAGAGCGGGGTACCTCTGGAAACACCATATATTTT.

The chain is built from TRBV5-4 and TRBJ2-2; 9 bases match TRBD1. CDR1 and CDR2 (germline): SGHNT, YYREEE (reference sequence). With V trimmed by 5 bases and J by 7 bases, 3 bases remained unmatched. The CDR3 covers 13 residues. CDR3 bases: TGTGCCAGCAGTCGGACAGGGGACGGGGAGCTGTTTTTT. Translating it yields CASSRTGDGELFF.

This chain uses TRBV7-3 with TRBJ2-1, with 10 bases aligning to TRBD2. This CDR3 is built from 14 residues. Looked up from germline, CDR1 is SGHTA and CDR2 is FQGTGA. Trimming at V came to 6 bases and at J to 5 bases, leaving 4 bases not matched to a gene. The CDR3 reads CASSYLAGDNEQFF. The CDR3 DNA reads TGTGCCAGCAGTTACCTAGCGGGGGACAATGAGCAGTTCTTC.

In DNA form, the CDR3 reads TGTGCCAGCAGCCTGACAGTGAACACCGGGGAGCTGTTTTTT. Its translation is CASSLTVNTGELFF. The gene calls are TRBV14 and TRBJ2-2; TRBD1 might be the D (5 bases). Germline CDR1 reads SGHDN; CDR2 reads FVKESK. Trimming left V 4 bases short and J 1 base short, with 7 bases between. The CDR3 sequence is 14 residues long.

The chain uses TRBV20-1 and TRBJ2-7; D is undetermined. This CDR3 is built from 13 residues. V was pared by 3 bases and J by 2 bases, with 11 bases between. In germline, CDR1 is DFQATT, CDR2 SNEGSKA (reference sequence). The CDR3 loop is CSASVRQPYEQYF. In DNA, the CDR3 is TGCAGTGCTAGTGTGCGCCAACCCTACGAGCAGTACTTC.

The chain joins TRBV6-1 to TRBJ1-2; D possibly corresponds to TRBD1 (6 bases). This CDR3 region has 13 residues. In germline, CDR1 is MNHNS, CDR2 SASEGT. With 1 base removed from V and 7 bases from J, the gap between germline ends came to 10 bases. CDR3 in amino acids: CASSEGSGVGYTF. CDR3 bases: TGTGCCAGCAGTGAAGGGTCAGGGGTTGGCTACACCTTC.

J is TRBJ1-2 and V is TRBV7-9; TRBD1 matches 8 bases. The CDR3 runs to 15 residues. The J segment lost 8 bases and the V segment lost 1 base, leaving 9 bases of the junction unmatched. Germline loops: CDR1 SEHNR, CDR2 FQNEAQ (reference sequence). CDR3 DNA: TGTGCCAGCAGCTTAGGTTCGCCCCACAGGGGGGGCTACACCTTC. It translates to CASSLGSPHRGGYTF.

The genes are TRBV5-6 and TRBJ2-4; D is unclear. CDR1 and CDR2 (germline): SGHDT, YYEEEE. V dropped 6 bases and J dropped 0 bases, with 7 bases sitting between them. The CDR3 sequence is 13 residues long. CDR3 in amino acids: CASKELAKNIQYF. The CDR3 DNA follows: TGTGCCAGCAAAGAGCTAGCCAAAAACATTCAGTACTTC.

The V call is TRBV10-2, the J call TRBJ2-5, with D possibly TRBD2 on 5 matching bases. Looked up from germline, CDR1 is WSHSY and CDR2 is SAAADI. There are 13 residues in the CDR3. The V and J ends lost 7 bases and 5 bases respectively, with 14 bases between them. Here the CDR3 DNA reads TGCGCCAGCAAACGGGGATCGGGGGAGACCCAGTACTTC. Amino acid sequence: CASKRGSGETQYF.

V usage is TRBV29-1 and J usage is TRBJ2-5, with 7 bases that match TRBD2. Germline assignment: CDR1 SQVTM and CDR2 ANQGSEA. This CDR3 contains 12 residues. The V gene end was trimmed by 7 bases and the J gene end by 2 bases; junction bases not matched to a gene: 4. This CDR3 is CSGSSGQETQYF. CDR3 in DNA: TGCAGCGGGTCTAGCGGACAAGAGACCCAGTACTTC.

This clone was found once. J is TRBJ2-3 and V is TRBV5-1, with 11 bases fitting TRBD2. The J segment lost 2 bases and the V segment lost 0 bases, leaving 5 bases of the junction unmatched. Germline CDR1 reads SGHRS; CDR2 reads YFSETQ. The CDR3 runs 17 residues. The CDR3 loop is CASSLGASGGSTDTQYF. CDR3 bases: TGCGCCAGCAGCTTGGGGGCTAGCGGGGGGTCCACAGATACGCAGTATTTT.

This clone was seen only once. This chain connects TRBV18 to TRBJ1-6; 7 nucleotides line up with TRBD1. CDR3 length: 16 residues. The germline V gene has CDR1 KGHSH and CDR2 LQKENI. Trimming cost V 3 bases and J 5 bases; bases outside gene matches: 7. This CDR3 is CASSPVRRGNNSPLHF. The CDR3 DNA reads TGTGCCAGCTCACCGGTTCGCAGGGGGAATAATTCACCCCTCCACTTT.

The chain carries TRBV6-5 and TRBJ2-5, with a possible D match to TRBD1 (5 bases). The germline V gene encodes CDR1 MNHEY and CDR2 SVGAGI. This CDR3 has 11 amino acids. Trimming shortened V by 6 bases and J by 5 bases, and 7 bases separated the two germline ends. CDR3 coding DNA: TGTGCCAGCAGGGGGCTGGAGACCCAGTACTTC. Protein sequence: CASRGLETQYF.

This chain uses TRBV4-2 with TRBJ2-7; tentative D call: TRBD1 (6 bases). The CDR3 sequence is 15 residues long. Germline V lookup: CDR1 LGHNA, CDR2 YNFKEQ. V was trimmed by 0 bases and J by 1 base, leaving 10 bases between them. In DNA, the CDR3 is TGTGCCAGCAGCCAAGAAGAAAGGGGGTCCTACGAGCAGTACTTC. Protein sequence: CASSQEERGSYEQYF.

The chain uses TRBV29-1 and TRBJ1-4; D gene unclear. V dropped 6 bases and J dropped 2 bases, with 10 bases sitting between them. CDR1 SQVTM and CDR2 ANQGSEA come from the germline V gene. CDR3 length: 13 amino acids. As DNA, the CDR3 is TGCAGCGTCCGGGGTCGGACTAATGAAAAACTGTTTTTT. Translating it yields CSVRGRTNEKLFF.

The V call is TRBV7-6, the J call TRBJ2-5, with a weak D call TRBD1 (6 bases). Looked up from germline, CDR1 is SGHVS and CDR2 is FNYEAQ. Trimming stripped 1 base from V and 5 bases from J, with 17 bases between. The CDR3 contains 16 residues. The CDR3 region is CASSLGVGRGLETQYF. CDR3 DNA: TGTGCCAGCAGCTTAGGGGTCGGAAGGGGGTTGGAGACCCAGTACTTC.

The CDR3 region has the DNA TGTGCCACCAGTGATCCTAGCGGGGGGGCCGTCAATGAGCAGTTCTTC. It is translated as CATSDPSGGAVNEQFF. This chain connects TRBV24-1 to TRBJ2-1, with 12 bases aligning to TRBD2. Germline CDR1 reads KGHDR; CDR2 reads SFDVKD. The junction had 5 bases not matched to a gene; V was cut back by 3 bases and J by 6 bases. This CDR3 is 16 amino acids long.

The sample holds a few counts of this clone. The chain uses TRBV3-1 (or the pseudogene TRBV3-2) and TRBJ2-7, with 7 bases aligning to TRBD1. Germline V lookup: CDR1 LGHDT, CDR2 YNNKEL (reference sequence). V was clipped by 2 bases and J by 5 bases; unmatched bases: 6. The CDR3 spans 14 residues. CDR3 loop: CASSQPDRVHEQYF. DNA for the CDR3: TGTGCCAGCAGCCAACCCGACAGGGTACACGAGCAGTACTTC.

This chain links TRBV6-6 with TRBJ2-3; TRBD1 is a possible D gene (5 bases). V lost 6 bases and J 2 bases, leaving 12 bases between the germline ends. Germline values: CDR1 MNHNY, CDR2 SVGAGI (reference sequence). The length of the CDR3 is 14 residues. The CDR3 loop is CASRDMYLTDTQYF. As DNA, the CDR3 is TGTGCCAGCAGGGACATGTACCTCACAGATACGCAGTATTTT.

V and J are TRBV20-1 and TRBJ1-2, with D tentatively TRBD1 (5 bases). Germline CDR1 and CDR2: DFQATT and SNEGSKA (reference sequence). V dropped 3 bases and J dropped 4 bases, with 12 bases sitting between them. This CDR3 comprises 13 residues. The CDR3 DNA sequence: TGCAGTGCTAGTCTACAGGATCTCTATGGCTACACCTTC. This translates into CSASLQDLYGYTF.

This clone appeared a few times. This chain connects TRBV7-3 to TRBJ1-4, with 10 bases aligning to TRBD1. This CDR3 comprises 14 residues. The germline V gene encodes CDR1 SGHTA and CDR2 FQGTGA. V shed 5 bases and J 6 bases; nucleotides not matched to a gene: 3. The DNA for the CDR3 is TGTGCCAGCAGCCCGACAGGGGGCGATGAAAAACTGTTTTTT. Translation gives CASSPTGGDEKLFF.

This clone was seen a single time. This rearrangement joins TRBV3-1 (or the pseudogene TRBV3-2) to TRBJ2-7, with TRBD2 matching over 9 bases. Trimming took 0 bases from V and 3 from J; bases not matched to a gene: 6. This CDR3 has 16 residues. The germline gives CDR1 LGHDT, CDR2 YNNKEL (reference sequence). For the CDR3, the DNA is TGTGCCAGCAGCCAAGATCTAGCGGGAAATAGCTACGAGCAGTACTTC. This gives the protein CASSQDLAGNSYEQYF.